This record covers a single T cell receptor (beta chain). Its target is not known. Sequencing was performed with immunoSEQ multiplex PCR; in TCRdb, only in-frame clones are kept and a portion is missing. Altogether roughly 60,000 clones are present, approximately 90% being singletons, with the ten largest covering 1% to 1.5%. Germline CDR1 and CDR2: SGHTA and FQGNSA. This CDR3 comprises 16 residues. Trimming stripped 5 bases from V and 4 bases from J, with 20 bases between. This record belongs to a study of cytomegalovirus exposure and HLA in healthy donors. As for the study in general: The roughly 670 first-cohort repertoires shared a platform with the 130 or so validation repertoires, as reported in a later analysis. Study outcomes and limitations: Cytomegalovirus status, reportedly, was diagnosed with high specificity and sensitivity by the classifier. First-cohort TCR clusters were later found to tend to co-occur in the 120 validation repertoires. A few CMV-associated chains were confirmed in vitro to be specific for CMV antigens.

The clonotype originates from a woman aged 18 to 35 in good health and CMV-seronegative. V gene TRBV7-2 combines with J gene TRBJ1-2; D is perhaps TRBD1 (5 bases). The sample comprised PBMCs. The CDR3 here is CASSPDKGPPGYGYTF. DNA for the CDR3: TGTGCCAGCAGCCCCGATAAGGGGCCCCCGGGCTATGGCTACACCTTC. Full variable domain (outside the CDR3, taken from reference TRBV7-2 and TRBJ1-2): GAGVSQSPSNKVTEKGKDVELRCDPISGHTALYWYRQSLGQGLEFLIYFQGNSAPDKSGLPSDRFSAERTGGSVSTLTIQRTQQEDSAVYLCASSPDKGPPGYGYTFGSGTRLTVV.